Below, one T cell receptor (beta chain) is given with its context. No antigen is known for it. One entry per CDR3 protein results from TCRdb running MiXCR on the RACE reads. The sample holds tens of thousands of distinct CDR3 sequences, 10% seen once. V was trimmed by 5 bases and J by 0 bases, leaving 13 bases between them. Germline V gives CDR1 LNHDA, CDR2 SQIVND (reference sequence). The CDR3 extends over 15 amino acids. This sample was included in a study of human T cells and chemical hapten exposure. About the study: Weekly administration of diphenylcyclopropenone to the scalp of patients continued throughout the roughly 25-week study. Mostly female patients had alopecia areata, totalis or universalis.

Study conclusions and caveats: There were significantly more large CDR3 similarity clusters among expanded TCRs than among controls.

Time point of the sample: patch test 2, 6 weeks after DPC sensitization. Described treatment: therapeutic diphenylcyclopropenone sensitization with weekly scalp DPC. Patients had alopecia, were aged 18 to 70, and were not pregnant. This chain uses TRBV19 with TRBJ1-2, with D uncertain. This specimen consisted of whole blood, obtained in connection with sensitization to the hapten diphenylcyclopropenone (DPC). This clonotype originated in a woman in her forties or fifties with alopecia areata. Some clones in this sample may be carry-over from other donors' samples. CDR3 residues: CASSVGVLANYGYTF. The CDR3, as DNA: TGTGCCAGTAGTGTTGGGGTACTAGCTAACTATGGCTACACCTTC.